This T cell receptor (beta chain) was recorded in a study of tumor-infiltrating lymphocytes in oesophageal squamous cell carcinoma. In TCRdb, the PCR reads were re-called with MiXCR into one record per CDR3 protein. The repertoire has roughly 7,000 distinct CDR3 sequences, about a sixth of them found once; the top ten carry approximately 13%. As regards this clonotype: In this CDR3 the conserved last residue, phenylalanine or tryptophan, is missing, so a read error is likely. The DNA is omitted, as the CDR3 cannot be located on it reliably, and the CDR3 follows TCRdb's listing.

The CDR3 is made up of 16 amino acids, end residues included. Germline V gene sequence: CDR1 MNHEY, CDR2 SVGEGT. Specimen: blood. V and J are TRBV6-2 or TRBV6-3 and TRBJ2-3; the D call of TRBD1 is as the table states it, not checked on the DNA. This clonotype was obtained from a male donor with esophageal squamous cell carcinoma. CDR3 in amino acids: CASSYSTSGYEQYFGA.